One and the same sample provided the 10 T cell receptor beta chains below, sequenced in a study of long-term antiretroviral therapy in people with HIV. An immunoSEQ assay, version v3.0, was performed at survey level. Data came from immunoSEQ multiplex PCR; TCRdb stores just in-frame clones and leaves some out. The sample includes about 48,000 clones, about 81% of them seen just once. The specimen was unsorted PBMCs, collected 0.8 years after starting antiretroviral therapy. The receptors come from a woman aged 18-35 years with HIV.

This clone was detected a few times. CDR3 sequence reads: CAIRPTGGREKLFF. In DNA, the CDR3 is TGTGCCATCAGACCGACAGGGGGCAGAGAAAAACTGTTTTTT. This chain uses TRBV10-3 with TRBJ1-4, with 10 bases aligning to TRBD1. This CDR3 has 14 residues. Germline assignment: CDR1 ENHRY and CDR2 SYGVKD. J lost 8 bases, V lost 6 bases, and 6 bases had no gene match.

This clone was seen only once. The rearrangement uses TRBV7-9 and TRBJ1-4, with D hard to call. CDR1 and CDR2 from the germline V gene are SEHNR and FQNEAQ (reference sequence). V lost 1 base to trimming and J lost 7 bases, with 13 bases between them. The CDR3 has 15 amino acids. The CDR3 sequence is CASSLGAVGSEKLFF. In nucleotides, the CDR3 is TGTGCCAGCAGCTTAGGGGCAGTAGGAAGTGAAAAACTGTTTTTT.

The chain couples TRBV28 to TRBJ2-7, with D possibly being TRBD1 (6 bases). The germline V gene has CDR1 MDHEN and CDR2 SYDVKM. The CDR3 runs to 17 residues. Trimming stripped 3 bases from V and 5 bases from J, with 23 bases between. CDR3 bases: TGTGCCAGCAGTTTCACGACCCGACAGGACCCCTGGGACGAGCAGTACTTC. Protein: CASSFTTRQDPWDEQYF.

By proportion, this clone is medium-sized. Within the sample, other DNA sequences also encode this same CDR3. The chain carries TRBV6-5 and TRBJ1-1, with TRBD1 as a possible D gene (5 bases). The germline V gene has CDR1 MNHEY and CDR2 SVGAGI. Trimming stripped 2 bases from V and 1 base from J, with 5 bases between. This CDR3 is built from 13 residues. In DNA form, the CDR3 reads TGTGCCAGCAGTTACGGACAGAACACTGAAGCTTTCTTT. This sequence encodes CASSYGQNTEAFF.

This chain connects TRBV28 to TRBJ1-4, with D possibly TRBD1 on 5 matching bases. Germline assignment: CDR1 MDHEN and CDR2 SYDVKM. Trimming took off 5 bases at V and 3 bases at J, with 13 bases between the two ends. The CDR3 contains 15 residues. CDR3 sequence reads: CASSKGKGSNEKLFF. The CDR3, as DNA: TGTGCCAGCAGTAAAGGGAAGGGGTCTAATGAAAAACTGTTTTTT. Full variable domain (rest looked up from reference TRBV28 and TRBJ1-4): DVKVTQSSRYLVKRTGEKVFLECVQDMDHENMFWYRQDPGLGLRLIYFSYDVKMKEKGDIPEGYSVSREKKERFSLILESASTNQTSMYLCASSKGKGSNEKLFFGSGTQLSVL.

The chain links TRBV18 to TRBJ1-1; no clear D. The CDR3 contains 13 residues. Looked up from germline, CDR1 is KGHSH and CDR2 is LQKENI. V was cut by 3 bases and J by 0 bases, with 5 bases left in between. The CDR3 loop is CASSPTLNTEAFF. DNA for the CDR3: TGTGCCAGCTCACCCACACTGAACACTGAAGCTTTCTTT.

The chain combines TRBV7-8 with TRBJ2-7, with D perhaps TRBD2 (7 bases). Between the trimmed V and J ends, which lost 3 bases and 4 bases, there was a span of 10 bases. CDR1 is SGHVS and CDR2 is FQNEAQ in the germline V gene. The length of the CDR3 is 13 residues. CDR3 protein: CASSFRGAYEQYF. Here the CDR3 DNA reads TGTGCCAGCAGCTTCCGGGGGGCTTACGAGCAGTACTTC. Full variable domain (missing parts from reference TRBV7-8 and TRBJ2-7): GAGVSQSPRYKVAKRGQDVALRCDPISGHVSLFWYQQALGQGPEFLTYFQNEAQLDKSGLPSDRFFAERPEGSVSTLKIQRTQQEDSAVYLCASSFRGAYEQYFGPGTRLTVT.

This clone came up a few times. The chain recombines TRBV19 with TRBJ1-1; D is uncertain. This CDR3 is 16 amino acids long. Looked up from germline, CDR1 is LNHDA and CDR2 is SQIVND (reference sequence). Deletions cut 0 bases from V and 1 base from J, with 12 bases between. The CDR3 protein is CASSIDRNSRNTEAFF. CDR3 in DNA: TGTGCCAGTAGTATAGATCGGAACAGCAGGAACACTGAAGCTTTCTTT.

The chain carries TRBV28 and TRBJ2-7, with 7 positions matching TRBD2. Germline loops: CDR1 MDHEN, CDR2 SYDVKM. With 5 bases clipped from V and 3 bases from J, the junction kept 28 bases outside the gene matches. The CDR3 spans 21 residues. The CDR3 nucleotides read TGTGCCAGCAGTCCCACACACGACCCCTTCGGTTGGTTTACGGGAGGCTACGAGCAGTACTTC. It translates to CASSPTHDPFGWFTGGYEQYF.

This clone was counted only a few times. The chain combines TRBV7-2 with TRBJ1-2; no reliable D call. Germline loops: CDR1 SGHTA, CDR2 FQGNSA. V shed 4 bases and J shed 5 bases, with 8 bases lying between them. The CDR3 covers 12 residues. CDR3 coding DNA: TGTGCCAGCAGCTCGGGTCCTTATGGCTACACCTTC. It translates to CASSSGPYGYTF.